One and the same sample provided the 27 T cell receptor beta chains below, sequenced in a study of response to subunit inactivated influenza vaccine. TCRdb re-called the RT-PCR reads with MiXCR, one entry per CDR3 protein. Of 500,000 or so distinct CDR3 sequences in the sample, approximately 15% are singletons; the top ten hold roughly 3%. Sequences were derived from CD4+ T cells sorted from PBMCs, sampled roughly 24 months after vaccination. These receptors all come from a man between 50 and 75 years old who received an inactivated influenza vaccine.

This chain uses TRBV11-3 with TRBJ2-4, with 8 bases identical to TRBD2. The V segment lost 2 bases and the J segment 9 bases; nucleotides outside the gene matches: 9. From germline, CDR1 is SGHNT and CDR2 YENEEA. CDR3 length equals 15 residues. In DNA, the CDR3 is TGTGCCAGCAGCTTATCGGGCCCGGGAGGGGGCATTCAGTACTTC. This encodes CASSLSGPGGGIQYF.

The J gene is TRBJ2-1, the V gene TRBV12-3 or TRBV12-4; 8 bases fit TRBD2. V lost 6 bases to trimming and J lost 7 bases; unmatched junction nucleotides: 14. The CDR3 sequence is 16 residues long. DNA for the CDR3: TGTGCCAGCAGCCCCCGGAGGGGCGGGGGGTTGAATGAGCAGTTCTTC. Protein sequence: CASSPRRGGGLNEQFF.

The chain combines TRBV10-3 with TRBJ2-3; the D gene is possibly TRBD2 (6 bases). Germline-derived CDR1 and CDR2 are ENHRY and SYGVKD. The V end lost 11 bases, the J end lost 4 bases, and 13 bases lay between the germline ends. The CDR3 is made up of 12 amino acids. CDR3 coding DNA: TGTGCCGCGGCGGGACGCTCAGATACGCAGTATTTT. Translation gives CAAAGRSDTQYF.

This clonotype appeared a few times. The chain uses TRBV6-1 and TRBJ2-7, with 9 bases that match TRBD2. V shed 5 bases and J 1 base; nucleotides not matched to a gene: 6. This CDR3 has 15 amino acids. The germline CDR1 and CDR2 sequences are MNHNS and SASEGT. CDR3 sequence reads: CASSNSGSSSYEQYF. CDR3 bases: TGTGCCAGCAGTAATAGCGGGAGTTCGTCCTACGAGCAGTACTTC.

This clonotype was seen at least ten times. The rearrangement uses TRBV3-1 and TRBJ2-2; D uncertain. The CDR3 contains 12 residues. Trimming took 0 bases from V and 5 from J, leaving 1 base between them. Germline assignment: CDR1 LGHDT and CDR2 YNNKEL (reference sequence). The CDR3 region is CASSQETGELFF. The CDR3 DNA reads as TGTGCCAGCAGCCAAGAAACCGGGGAGCTGTTTTTT.

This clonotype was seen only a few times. The CDR3 protein is CASSQDRGHETQYF. The DNA for the CDR3 is TGTGCCAGCAGTCAAGACAGGGGGCACGAGACCCAGTACTTC. The genes are TRBV27 and TRBJ2-5, with 10 bases identical to TRBD1. After removal of 5 bases from V and 5 bases from J, the junction contained 5 bases not matched to a gene. The CDR3 is 14 amino acids. The germline V gene encodes CDR1 MNHEY and CDR2 SMNVEV (reference sequence).

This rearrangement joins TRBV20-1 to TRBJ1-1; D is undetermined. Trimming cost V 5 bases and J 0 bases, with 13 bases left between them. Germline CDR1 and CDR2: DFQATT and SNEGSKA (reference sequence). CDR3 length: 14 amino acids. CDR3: CSARMGMLNTEAFF. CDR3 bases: TGCAGTGCTCGAATGGGCATGTTGAACACTGAAGCTTTCTTT.

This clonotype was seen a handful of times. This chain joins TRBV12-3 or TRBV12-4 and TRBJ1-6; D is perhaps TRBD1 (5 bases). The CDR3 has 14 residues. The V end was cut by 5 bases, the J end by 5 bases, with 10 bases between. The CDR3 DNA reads TGTGCCAGCAGTACCGGGACCGATAATTCACCCCTCCACTTT. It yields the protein CASSTGTDNSPLHF.

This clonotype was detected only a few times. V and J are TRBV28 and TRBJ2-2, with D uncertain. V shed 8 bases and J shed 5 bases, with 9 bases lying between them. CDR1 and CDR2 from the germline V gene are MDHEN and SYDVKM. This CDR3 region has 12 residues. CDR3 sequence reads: CASLRGTGELFF. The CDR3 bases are TGTGCCAGCCTACGAGGTACCGGGGAGCTGTTTTTT.

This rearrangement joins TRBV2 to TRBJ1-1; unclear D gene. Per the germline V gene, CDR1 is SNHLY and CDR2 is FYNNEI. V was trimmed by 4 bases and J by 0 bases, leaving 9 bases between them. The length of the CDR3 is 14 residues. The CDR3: CASSGGGLNTEAFF. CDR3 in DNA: TGTGCCAGCAGTGGAGGTGGACTGAACACTGAAGCTTTCTTT. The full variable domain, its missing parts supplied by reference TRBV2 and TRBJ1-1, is EPEVTQTPSHQVTQMGQEVILRCVPISNHLYFYWYRQILGQKVEFLVSFYNNEISEKSEIFDDQFSVERPDGSNFTLKIRSTKLEDSAMYFCASSGGGLNTEAFFGQGTRLTVV.

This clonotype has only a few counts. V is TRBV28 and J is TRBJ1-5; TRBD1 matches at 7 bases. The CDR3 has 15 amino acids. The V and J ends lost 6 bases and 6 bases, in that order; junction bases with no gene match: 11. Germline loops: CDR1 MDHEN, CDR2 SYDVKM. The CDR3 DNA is TGTGCCAGCAGCCCTCAGACAGGGCGGTTTCAGCCCCAGCATTTT. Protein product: CASSPQTGRFQPQHF.

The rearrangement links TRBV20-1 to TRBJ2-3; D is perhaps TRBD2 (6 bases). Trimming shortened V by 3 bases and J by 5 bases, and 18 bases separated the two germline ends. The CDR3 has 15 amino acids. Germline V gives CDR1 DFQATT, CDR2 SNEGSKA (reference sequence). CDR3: CSARAPGLRVDTQYF. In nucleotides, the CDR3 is TGCAGTGCTAGGGCTCCGGGACTCCGCGTAGATACGCAGTATTTT.

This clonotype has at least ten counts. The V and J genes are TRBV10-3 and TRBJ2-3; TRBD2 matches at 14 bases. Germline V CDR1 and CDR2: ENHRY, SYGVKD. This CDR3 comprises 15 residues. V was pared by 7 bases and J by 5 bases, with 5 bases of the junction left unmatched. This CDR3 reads CAITGTSGSIDTQYF. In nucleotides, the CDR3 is TGTGCCATCACCGGGACTAGCGGGAGTATAGATACGCAGTATTTT.

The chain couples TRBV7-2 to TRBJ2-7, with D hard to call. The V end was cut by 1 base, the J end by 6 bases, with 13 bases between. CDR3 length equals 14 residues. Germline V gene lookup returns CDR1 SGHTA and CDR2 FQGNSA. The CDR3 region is CASSLEVRAFEQYF. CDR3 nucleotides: TGTGCCAGCAGCTTAGAAGTCAGAGCGTTCGAGCAGTACTTC.

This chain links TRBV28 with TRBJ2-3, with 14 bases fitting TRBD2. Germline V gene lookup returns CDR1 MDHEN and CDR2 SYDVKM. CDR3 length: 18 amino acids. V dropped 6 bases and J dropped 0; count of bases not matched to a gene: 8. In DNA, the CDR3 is TGTGCCAGCAGATCCGGGACTAGCGGGAGTGCGAGCACAGATACGCAGTATTTT. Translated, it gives CASRSGTSGSASTDTQYF.

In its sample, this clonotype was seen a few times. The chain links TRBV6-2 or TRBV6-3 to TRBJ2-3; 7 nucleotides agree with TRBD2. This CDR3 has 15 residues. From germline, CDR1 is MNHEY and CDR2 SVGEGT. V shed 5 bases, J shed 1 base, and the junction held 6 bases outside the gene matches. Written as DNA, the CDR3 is TGTGCCAGCAGTGCCGGACTAGTCGGCACAGATACGCAGTATTTT. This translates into CASSAGLVGTDTQYF.

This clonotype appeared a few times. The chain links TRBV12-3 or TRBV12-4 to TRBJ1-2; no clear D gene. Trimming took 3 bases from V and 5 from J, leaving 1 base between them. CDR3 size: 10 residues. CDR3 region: CASSFYGYTF. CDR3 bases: TGTGCCAGCAGTTTTTATGGCTACACCTTC.

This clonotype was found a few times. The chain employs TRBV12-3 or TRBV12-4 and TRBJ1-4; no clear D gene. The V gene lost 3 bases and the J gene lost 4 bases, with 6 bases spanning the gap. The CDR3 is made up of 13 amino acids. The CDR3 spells CASSFRVNEKLFF. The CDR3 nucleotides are TGTGCCAGCAGTTTTCGTGTTAATGAAAAACTGTTTTTT.

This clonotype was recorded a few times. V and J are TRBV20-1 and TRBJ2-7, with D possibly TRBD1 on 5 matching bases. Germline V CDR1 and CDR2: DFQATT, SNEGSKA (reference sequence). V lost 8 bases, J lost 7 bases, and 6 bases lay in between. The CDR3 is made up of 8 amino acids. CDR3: CSPGEQYF. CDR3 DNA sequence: TGCAGTCCAGGGGAGCAGTACTTC.

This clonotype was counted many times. Here the CDR3 reads CASSSGRPNTEAFF. The CDR3 region has the DNA TGCGCCAGCAGCTCGGGACGTCCGAACACTGAAGCTTTCTTT. The J gene is TRBJ1-1, the V gene TRBV5-1; TRBD1 is a possible D gene (5 bases). V dropped 3 bases and J dropped 1 base, with 10 bases sitting between them. Germline CDR1 SGHRS, CDR2 YFSETQ. The CDR3 extends over 14 amino acids.

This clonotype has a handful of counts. CDR3 region: CASSTPRTGFSNEKLFF. CDR3 bases: TGTGCCAGCAGCACCCCCCGGACAGGGTTTTCTAATGAAAAACTGTTTTTT. The V and J genes are TRBV11-2 and TRBJ1-4; TRBD1 matches 8 bases. The germline V gene encodes CDR1 SGHAT and CDR2 FQNNGV. V lost 5 bases, J lost 3 bases, and 11 bases stayed unmatched. CDR3 length: 17 residues.

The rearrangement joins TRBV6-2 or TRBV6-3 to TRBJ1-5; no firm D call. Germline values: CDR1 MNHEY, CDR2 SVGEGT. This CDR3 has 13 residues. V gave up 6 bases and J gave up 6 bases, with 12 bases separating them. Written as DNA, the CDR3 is TGTGCCAGCAGCTTCTCCCTCGGTCAGCCCCAGCATTTT. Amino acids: CASSFSLGQPQHF.

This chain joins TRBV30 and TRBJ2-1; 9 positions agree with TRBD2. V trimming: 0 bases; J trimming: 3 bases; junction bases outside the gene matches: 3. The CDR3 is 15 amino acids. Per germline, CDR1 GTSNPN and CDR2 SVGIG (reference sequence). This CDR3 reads CAWSVGSGSYNEQFF. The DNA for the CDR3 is TGTGCCTGGAGTGTAGGTAGCGGGAGCTACAATGAGCAGTTCTTC.

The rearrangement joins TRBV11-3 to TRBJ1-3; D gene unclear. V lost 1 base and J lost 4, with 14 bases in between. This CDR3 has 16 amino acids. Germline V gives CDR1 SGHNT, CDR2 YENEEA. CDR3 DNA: TGTGCCAGCAGCTTAGGGTGGTTTGGGAACGGAAACACCATATATTTT. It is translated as CASSLGWFGNGNTIYF.

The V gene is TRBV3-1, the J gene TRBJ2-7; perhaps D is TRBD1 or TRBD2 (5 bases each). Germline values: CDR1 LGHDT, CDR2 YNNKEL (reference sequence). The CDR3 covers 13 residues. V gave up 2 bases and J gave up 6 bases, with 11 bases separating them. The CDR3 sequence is CASSQFEGSEQYF. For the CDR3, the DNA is TGTGCCAGCAGCCAATTTGAGGGGAGCGAGCAGTACTTC.

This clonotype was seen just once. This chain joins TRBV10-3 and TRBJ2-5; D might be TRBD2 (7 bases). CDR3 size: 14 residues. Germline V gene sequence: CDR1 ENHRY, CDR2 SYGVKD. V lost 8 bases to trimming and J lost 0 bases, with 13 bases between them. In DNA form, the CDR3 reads TGTGCCATCTCGTCGGGGGGCCACCAAGAGACCCAGTACTTC. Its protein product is CAISSGGHQETQYF.

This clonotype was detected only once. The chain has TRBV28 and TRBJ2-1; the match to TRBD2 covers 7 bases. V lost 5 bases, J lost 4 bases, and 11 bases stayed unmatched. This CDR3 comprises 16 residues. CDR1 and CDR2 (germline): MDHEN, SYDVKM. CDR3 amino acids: CASSPASSGEYNEQFF. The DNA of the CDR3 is TGTGCCAGCAGTCCGGCGTCTAGCGGAGAATACAATGAGCAGTTCTTC.